This TCR beta chain was captured in a study of shared clonotypes between healthy human individuals. A note on this clone: Its antigen is currently unknown.

This CDR3 contains 12 residues. Germline V gene lookup returns CDR1 SGHKS and CDR2 YYEKEE (reference sequence). V was shortened by 4 bases and J by 2 bases, with 7 bases between the two germline ends. TCRdb's copy holds only in-frame clones and misses some; the assay was immunoSEQ multiplex PCR. Here the sample spans roughly 1,800,000 clones, roughly 94% being singletons. CD45RO-negative, CCR7-selected cells formed the naive CD8 fraction, which excluded terminally differentiated effector memory CD45RA+ cells. Findings of the study overall: Estimated clonotype richness was generally higher in naive than memory subsets.

The chain employs TRBV5-5 and TRBJ2-7, with TRBD1 as a possible D gene (6 bases). The receptor was derived from a young man in good health. Sequencing was performed on naive CD8+ T cells sorted from blood. The CDR3 spells CASSGDTYEQYF. CDR3 DNA: TGTGCCAGCAGCGGGGACACCTACGAGCAGTACTTC.